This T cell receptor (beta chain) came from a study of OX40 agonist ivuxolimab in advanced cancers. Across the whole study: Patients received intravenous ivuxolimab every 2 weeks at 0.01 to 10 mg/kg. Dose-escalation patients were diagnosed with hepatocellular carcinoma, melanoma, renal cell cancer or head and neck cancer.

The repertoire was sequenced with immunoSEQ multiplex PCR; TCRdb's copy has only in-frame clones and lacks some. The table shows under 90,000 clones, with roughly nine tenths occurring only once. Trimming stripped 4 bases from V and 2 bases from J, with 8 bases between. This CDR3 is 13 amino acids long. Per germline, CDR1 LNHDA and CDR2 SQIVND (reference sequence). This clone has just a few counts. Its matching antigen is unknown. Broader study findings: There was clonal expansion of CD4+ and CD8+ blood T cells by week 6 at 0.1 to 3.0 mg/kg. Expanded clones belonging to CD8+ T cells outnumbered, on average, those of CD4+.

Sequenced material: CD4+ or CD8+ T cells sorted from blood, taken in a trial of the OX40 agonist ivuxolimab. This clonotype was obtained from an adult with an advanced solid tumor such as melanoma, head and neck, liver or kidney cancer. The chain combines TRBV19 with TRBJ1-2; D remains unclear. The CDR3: CASSTDRNYGYTF. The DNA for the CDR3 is TGTGCCAGTAGTACCGACCGGAACTATGGCTACACCTTC.